The sequence of this TCR beta chain was determined in a study of blood T cell repertoires in COVID-19. Study details: Nucleic acid was either cDNA or gDNA, and it came from T cells, B-cell-depleted T cells, or PBMCs.

As handled by the study authors: Reference gene primers were amplified, and this amplification served to estimate nucleated cell counts. Libraries were prepared by immunoSEQ multiplex PCR; TCRdb keeps only in-frame clonotypes and omits some of them. V and J calls and clone size are those listed in that table; D and trimming were worked out from the DNA. The top ten hold around 9.4% of the sample, which has about 61,000 clones, 90% to 95% seen once. This clonotype originated in a human donor in a cohort sampled during active COVID-19. Sequences were obtained from peripheral blood.

The CDR3 region is CATSDSSRRANYGYTF. The CDR3 DNA sequence: TGTGCCACCAGTGATTCGAGCCGCAGGGCCAACTATGGCTACACCTTC. The V call is TRBV24-1, the J call TRBJ1-2; the D gene is possibly TRBD1 (5 bases). The CDR3 covers 16 residues. Trimming removed 2 bases at V and 2 bases at J, with 14 bases between. Per germline, CDR1 KGHDR and CDR2 SFDVKD.